This T cell receptor beta chain was documented in a study of T cells in Graves' hyperthyroidism and ophthalmopathy. Overall study results and limits: Peripheral blood also featured most of the thyroid clonotypes expanded above 0.001.

At least ten counts were recorded for this clonotype. Its cognate antigen is unknown. Cells are PBMCs isolated from around 9.4 ml of fresh blood. What was amplified from RNA transcripts were TCR beta CDR3 regions. First-round RT-PCR targeting the TCR CDR3 was performed with the HTBI primer set. Via MiXCR, TCRdb re-called the multiplex PCR reads, giving one row per CDR3 protein. The sample includes hundreds of thousands of distinct CDR3 sequences, less than 20% of them seen just once. The CDR3 length is 14 residues. Germline lookup yields CDR1 DFQATT and CDR2 SNEGSKA (reference sequence). Trimming cost V 3 bases and J 4 bases; bases outside gene matches: 6.

The sequencing input was blood. This chain uses TRBV20-1 with TRBJ1-5; 7 nucleotides line up with TRBD1. This clonotype was sampled from a woman aged 18-35 years with Graves' ophthalmopathy. The CDR3 is CSARDRSGNQPQHF. The CDR3 region has the DNA TGCAGTGCTAGGGACAGGTCAGGAAATCAGCCCCAGCATTTT.